This T cell receptor beta chain is from a study of immune heterogeneity within non-small cell lung tumors (dated by TCRdb to the late 2010s). A note on the overall study: By histology, the tumors were 4 squamous cell carcinomas, roughly 11 non-squamous carcinomas and 1 tumor not otherwise specified. To examine intratumoral immune heterogeneity, the study used whole-exome sequencing, RNA-seq and TCR beta repertoire sequencing on multiple spatially distinct regions of each NSCLC tumor. Binding of neoantigens to the HLA alleles of each patient was predicted with netMHCpan-3.0 for mutant peptides of 8 to 11 amino acids. TCR repertoires were analyzed from roughly 62 tumor loci of approximately 16 patients, whereas transcriptome data were available for only roughly 43 loci from roughly twelve patients. Here is what the overall study found, with its caveats: A moderate positive correlation (R approximately 0.35), which was statistically significant, linked local T-cell repertoire clonality to local tumor mutational burden. Within a patient, identical dominant CDR3B clonotypes were found to recur across loci, yet unique high-frequency clones were also harbored in different tumor locations. Individual patients mostly had different high-frequency TCR beta clonotypes.

This clonotype was recorded a few times. Its antigen remains unidentified. Base qualities are missing; no much larger clone stands one base away. The TCR beta CDR3 region was amplified with a multiplex PCR system whose first round ran for 10 cycles using 32 V-gene forward primers and 13 J-gene reverse primers. A QIAGEN Multiplex PCR Kit was used for first-round PCR, and the primer sequences were filed in Chinese patent CN105087789A. In a second PCR round, Illumina universal primers were added with the Phusion High-Fidelity PCR Kit. Paired-end sequencing of TCR libraries was carried out on the Illumina HiSeq X Ten platform at a read length of 151 bp. For the original study's pipeline: Cutadapt was used to discard reads without multiplex PCR primers, PEAR merged the read pairs, and MiXCR with default settings called the CDR3 regions. Repertoire diversity was assessed by Shannon entropy, and clonality was calculated as one minus the Shannon entropy divided by the ln of the count of productive unique sequences. A clonotype counted as a dominant or high-frequency T-cell clone when its frequency was 0.5% or higher. The public sequencing data were trimmed at Q25 with fastp and processed into clonotypes with MiXCR by TCRdb, which kept only in-frame beta chains. Each record represents a unique CDR3 protein, reported with the most common genes and DNA among its rows. V and J calls and clone size were set by TCRdb, not the authors. The sample table records 2,500 or so distinct CDR3 sequences; approximately 27% of these occur just once. Roughly a third of the sample lies in the top ten.

Via the germline V gene, CDR1 is MGHRA and CDR2 YSYEKL. From the cysteine through the phenylalanine, the CDR3 covers 17 amino acids. Of the read, only the CDR3 DNA is kept; its 51 bases are in frame from base 1. V loses 1 base of germline sequence and J loses 4 bases, and the interval between the two ends is 19 bases. Genomic DNA was extracted from bulk tumor tissue and used as the TCR template, and approximately 650 ng gDNA was amplified per sample. During surgery, several biopsies were collected from each primary tumor and placed as far from one another as possible within the tumor mass. The study cohort was described as untreated and was composed of newly diagnosed NSCLC cases undergoing curative surgery. Donors were roughly 16 newly diagnosed non-small cell lung cancer patients undergoing surgery with curative intent. A couple of independent pathologists reviewed the resected tumor masses. Only DNA and RNA samples of high quality went on to sequencing.

This sequence originates from a man aged 50-59 years with non-small cell lung cancer. The sequenced sample was lung tumor tissue. The chain couples TRBV4-1 to TRBJ2-5, with TRBD1 perhaps the D gene, on 6 matching bases. CDR3 sequence: CASSQGTHRVGSETQYF. The DNA sequence is given as TGCGCCAGCAGCCAAGGGACGCACAGGGTTGGATCAGAGACCCAGTACTTC.